This T cell receptor beta chain originates from a study of CD8 T cells in ankylosing spondylitis (dated by TCRdb to 2016 to 2017). With respect to the entire study: To find TCR variants linked to disease, the study profiled T cell receptor beta repertoires in ankylosing spondylitis patients and healthy donors. In total, the full study cohort was made up of about 110 healthy donors and 25 ankylosing spondylitis patients. Samples of peripheral blood were taken, and for ankylosing spondylitis patients, synovial fluid was collected as well. Here is what the overall study found, with its caveats: In peripheral blood, the disease-linked clones were found at relatively low frequencies and had a CD8+ phenotype. A TCR beta motif made up of fewer than 10 highly homologous amino acid variants appeared to be characteristic of blood from ankylosing spondylitis patients. Some motif variants were previously reported in synovial fluid and blood of reactive arthritis patients, suggesting common disease-initiation mechanisms. The disease-linked clones were reported as significantly enriched in matched synovial fluid samples from ankylosing spondylitis patients.

This clonotype was seen only a few times. Its antigen has not been determined. Base qualities are not recorded, but no much larger clone differs from it by a single base. Between the V and J ends, shortened by 2 bases and 0 bases respectively, the junction contains 12 bases. The germline V gene (reference sequence) sets CDR1 to DFQATT and CDR2 to SNEGSKA. Reading from cysteine to phenylalanine, the CDR3 counts 15 amino acids. The CDR3 DNA has 45 bases and is translated from base 1. The run used an Illumina HiSeq 2500. TCR beta libraries were prepared by quantitative 5'-RACE with molecular barcodes. Concerning the study's data processing: A new computational method, built on a probabilistic model of VDJ rearrangement, was used to identify disease-linked TCR variants. TCRdb took the public reads, trimmed them with fastp at Q25, ran MiXCR for clone calling and kept in-frame beta chains. Identical CDR3 proteins give one entry, which carries the most common genes and DNA. These V and J calls are TCRdb output, not the study's own analysis. Across this sample there are hundreds of thousands of distinct CDR3 sequences, with roughly 12% seen only once. The top ten constitute 6.8% of the sample.

This clonotype was sampled from a male donor with ankylosing spondylitis. The sequence links TRBV20-1 to TRBJ2-3; the D gene identity is not certain. Sequencing was performed on blood, either unsorted or a sorted T cell fraction (not recorded which). The sequenced DNA: TGCAGTGCTAGACCTCTCACGGACAGCACAGATACGCAGTATTTT. This gives the protein CSARPLTDSTDTQYF.